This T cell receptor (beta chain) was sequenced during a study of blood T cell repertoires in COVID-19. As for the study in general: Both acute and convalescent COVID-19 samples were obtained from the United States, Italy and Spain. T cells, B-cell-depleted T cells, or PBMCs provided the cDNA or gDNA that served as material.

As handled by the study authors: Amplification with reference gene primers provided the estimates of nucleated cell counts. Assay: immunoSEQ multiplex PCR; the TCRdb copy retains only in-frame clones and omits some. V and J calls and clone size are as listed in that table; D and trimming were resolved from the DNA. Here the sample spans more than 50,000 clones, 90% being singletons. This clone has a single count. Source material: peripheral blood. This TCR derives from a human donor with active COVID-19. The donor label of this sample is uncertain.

The CDR3 loop reads CAISESVGQGALYGYGYTF. Written as DNA, the CDR3 is TGTGCCATCAGTGAGTCGGTTGGACAGGGGGCTTTGTACGGCTATGGCTACACCTTC. The chain is built from TRBV10-3 and TRBJ1-2, with 11 bases that match TRBD1. Losses at the gene ends were 0 bases for V and 4 bases for J; bases not matched to a gene: 13. Germline CDR1 and CDR2: ENHRY and SYGVKD. The CDR3 has 19 residues.